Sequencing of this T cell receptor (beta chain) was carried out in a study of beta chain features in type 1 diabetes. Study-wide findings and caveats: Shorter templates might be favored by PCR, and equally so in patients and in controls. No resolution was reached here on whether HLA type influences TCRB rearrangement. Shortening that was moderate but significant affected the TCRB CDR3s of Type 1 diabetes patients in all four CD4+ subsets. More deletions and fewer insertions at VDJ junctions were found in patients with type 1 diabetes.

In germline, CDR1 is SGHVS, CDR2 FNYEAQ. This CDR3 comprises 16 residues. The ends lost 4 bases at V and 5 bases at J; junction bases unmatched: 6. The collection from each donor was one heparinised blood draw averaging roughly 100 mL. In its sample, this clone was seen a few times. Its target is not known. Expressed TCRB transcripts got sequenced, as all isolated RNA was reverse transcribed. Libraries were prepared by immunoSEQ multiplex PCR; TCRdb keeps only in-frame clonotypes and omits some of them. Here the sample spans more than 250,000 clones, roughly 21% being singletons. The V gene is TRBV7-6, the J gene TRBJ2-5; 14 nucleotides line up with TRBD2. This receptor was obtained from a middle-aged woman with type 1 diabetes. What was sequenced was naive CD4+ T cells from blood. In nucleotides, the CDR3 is TGTGCCAGCAGCTCCGCTGGACTAGCGGGAGGCGAGACCCAGTACTTC. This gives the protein CASSSAGLAGGETQYF. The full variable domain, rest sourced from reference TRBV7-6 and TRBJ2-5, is GAGVSQSPRYKVTKRGQDVALRCDPISGHVSLYWYRQALGQGPEFLTYFNYEAQQDKSGLPNDRFSAERPEGSISTLTIQRTEQRDSAMYRCASSSAGLAGGETQYFGPGTRLLVL.